Listed below are T cell receptor beta chains from one sample, sequenced in a study of blood T cell repertoires in COVID-19. Generated by immunoSEQ multiplex PCR, the TCRdb table keeps only in-frame clones and is missing some. The sample records about 240,000 clones, approximately 90% being singletons. The sequencing input was PBMCs or T cells enriched from blood (not recorded which). Every receptor here comes from a woman aged 30 to 39 with acute COVID-19. The CDR3 runs from the conserved cysteine through the conserved F or W. The order of the fields is clone size, V gene, J gene, D gene, CDR3 protein, CDR3 DNA. D genes are given only for firm matches. Rows may omit the clone size; those that give it use once, few, many or a size class.

clone size: NA
V gene: TRBV7-8
J gene: TRBJ2-7
D gene: NA
CDR3 protein: CASSQSSNYEQYF
CDR3 DNA: TGTGCCAGCAGCCAATCGAGCAACTACGAGCAGTACTTC

clone size: NA
V gene: TRBV5-4
J gene: TRBJ1-2
D gene: NA
CDR3 protein: CASSLGGSSRIYGYTF
CDR3 DNA: TGTGCCAGCAGCTTGGGAGGGAGCAGCCGGATATATGGCTACACCTTC

clone size: NA
V gene: TRBV12-5
J gene: TRBJ2-3
D gene: NA
CDR3 protein: CASGLVGGGGTDTQYF
CDR3 DNA: TGTGCTAGTGGTTTGGTTGGGGGCGGGGGAACAGATACGCAGTATTTT

clone size: NA
V gene: TRBV28
J gene: TRBJ1-4
D gene: TRBD1
CDR3 protein: CASQDGTGGAKKLFF
CDR3 DNA: TGTGCCAGCCAGGACGGCACAGGGGGCGCGAAAAAACTGTTTTTT

clone size: NA
V gene: TRBV21-1
J gene: TRBJ2-3
D gene: NA
CDR3 protein: CASSKAGDRRTDTQYF
CDR3 DNA: TGTGCCAGCAGCAAAGCCGGGGACAGACGCACAGATACGCAGTATTTT

clone size: NA
V gene: TRBV2
J gene: TRBJ1-2
D gene: TRBD1
CDR3 protein: CASSDYGTGIGYGYTF
CDR3 DNA: TGTGCCAGCAGTGATTACGGGACAGGGATTGGGTATGGCTACACCTTC

clone size: NA
V gene: TRBV7-6
J gene: TRBJ2-5
D gene: NA
CDR3 protein: CASSLPSQETQYF
CDR3 DNA: TGTGCCAGCAGCTTACCGTCTCAAGAGACCCAGTACTTC

clone size: medium-sized
V gene: TRBV19
J gene: TRBJ1-6
D gene: TRBD1
CDR3 protein: CASSDRVENNSPLHF
CDR3 DNA: TGTGCCAGTAGTGACAGGGTAGAAAATAATTCACCCCTCCACTTT

clone size: NA
V gene: TRBV7-7
J gene: TRBJ2-3
D gene: TRBD2
CDR3 protein: CASSLARGDTQYF
CDR3 DNA: TGTGCTAGCAGCTTAGCGCGGGGGGATACGCAGTATTTT

clone size: NA
V gene: TRBV7-9
J gene: TRBJ1-5
D gene: NA
CDR3 protein: CASSSGTNQPQHF
CDR3 DNA: TGTGCCAGCAGCTCCGGGACAAATCAGCCCCAGCATTTT

clone size: once
V gene: TRBV27
J gene: TRBJ2-3
D gene: TRBD2
CDR3 protein: CASSLLTSGGASTDTQYF
CDR3 DNA: TGTGCCAGCAGTTTATTGACTAGCGGGGGGGCTAGCACAGATACGCAGTATTTT

clone size: NA
V gene: TRBV13
J gene: TRBJ2-6
D gene: NA
CDR3 protein: CASSLAKAASGANVLTF
CDR3 DNA: TGTGCCAGCAGCTTAGCAAAAGCCGCCTCTGGGGCCAACGTCCTGACTTTC

clone size: NA
V gene: TRBV6-6
J gene: TRBJ2-4
D gene: NA
CDR3 protein: CASRTIRASKNIQYF
CDR3 DNA: TGTGCCAGCAGAACAATCAGGGCATCCAAAAACATTCAGTACTTC

clone size: NA
V gene: TRBV10-3
J gene: TRBJ2-2
D gene: NA
CDR3 protein: CAISGRTAIGARSEHRGAVF
CDR3 DNA: TGTGCCATCAGTGGACGGACAGCTATAGGCGCTCGATCGGAACACCGGGGAGCTGTTTTT

clone size: NA
V gene: TRBV6-5
J gene: TRBJ2-5
D gene: TRBD1
CDR3 protein: CASRGRGQGTETQYF
CDR3 DNA: TGTGCCAGCAGGGGTAGGGGACAGGGCACAGAGACCCAGTACTTC

clone size: NA
V gene: TRBV7-9
J gene: TRBJ1-2
D gene: NA
CDR3 protein: CASGAQGGIYGYTF
CDR3 DNA: TGTGCCAGCGGCGCCCAAGGAGGGATCTATGGCTACACCTTC

clone size: once
V gene: TRBV19
J gene: TRBJ2-2
D gene: TRBD1
CDR3 protein: CASWDRGDTGELFF
CDR3 DNA: TGTGCCAGTTGGGACAGGGGAGATACCGGGGAGCTGTTTTTT

clone size: NA
V gene: TRBV2
J gene: TRBJ2-5
D gene: TRBD2
CDR3 protein: CASSVRTSGGQETQYF
CDR3 DNA: TGTGCCAGCAGTGTTCGAACTAGCGGGGGCCAAGAGACCCAGTACTTC

clone size: NA
V gene: TRBV6-5
J gene: TRBJ1-2
D gene: NA
CDR3 protein: CASSQDSYGYTF
CDR3 DNA: TGTGCCAGCAGCCAGGACAGCTATGGCTACACCTTC

clone size: NA
V gene: TRBV7-8
J gene: TRBJ1-5
D gene: TRBD1
CDR3 protein: CASSLDRGNQPQHF
CDR3 DNA: TGTGCCAGCAGCTTGGACAGGGGGAATCAGCCCCAGCATTTT

clone size: few
V gene: TRBV19
J gene: TRBJ1-3
D gene: TRBD1
CDR3 protein: CASSIEWQWGQVSPGNTIYF
CDR3 DNA: TGTGCCAGTAGTATAGAGTGGCAATGGGGACAGGTGTCTCCTGGAAACACCATATATTTT

clone size: NA
V gene: TRBV19
J gene: TRBJ2-4
D gene: NA
CDR3 protein: CASSRGGRNIQYF
CDR3 DNA: TGTGCCAGTAGCCGTGGGGGCAGAAACATTCAGTACTTC

clone size: NA
V gene: TRBV9
J gene: TRBJ2-1
D gene: NA
CDR3 protein: CASSTGTHEQFF
CDR3 DNA: TGTGCCAGCAGTACAGGGACCCATGAGCAGTTCTTC

clone size: NA
V gene: TRBV5-4
J gene: TRBJ1-5
D gene: NA
CDR3 protein: CASSLEVQGNQPQHF
CDR3 DNA: TGTGCCAGCAGCTTGGAAGTCCAGGGCAATCAGCCCCAGCATTTT

clone size: few
V gene: TRBV7-9
J gene: TRBJ1-2
D gene: NA
CDR3 protein: CASATHEGYTF
CDR3 DNA: TGTGCCAGCGCAACACATGAAGGCTACACCTTC

clone size: NA
V gene: TRBV2
J gene: TRBJ1-2
D gene: TRBD1
CDR3 protein: CAGPGTGWYGYTF
CDR3 DNA: TGTGCCGGACCGGGGACAGGGTGGTATGGCTACACCTTC

clone size: few
V gene: TRBV7-9
J gene: TRBJ1-3
D gene: NA
CDR3 protein: CASSLQDSLRLSGNTIYF
CDR3 DNA: TGTGCCAGCAGCTTACAGGACTCACTACGACTCTCTGGAAACACCATATATTTT

clone size: NA
V gene: TRBV11-2
J gene: TRBJ1-6
D gene: NA
CDR3 protein: CASSLARGWTAYNSPLHF
CDR3 DNA: TGTGCCAGCAGCTTAGCGAGGGGATGGACAGCCTATAATTCACCCCTCCACTTT

clone size: NA
V gene: TRBV5-4
J gene: TRBJ1-3
D gene: TRBD1
CDR3 protein: CASSTRTGGTGNTIYF
CDR3 DNA: TGTGCCAGCAGCACACGTACAGGGGGAACGGGAAACACCATATATTTT

clone size: NA
V gene: TRBV10-3
J gene: TRBJ2-2
D gene: NA
CDR3 protein: CAILGALGTGELFF
CDR3 DNA: TGTGCCATCTTGGGCGCATTGGGCACCGGGGAGCTGTTTTTT

clone size: NA
V gene: TRBV4-2
J gene: TRBJ2-3
D gene: NA
CDR3 protein: CASSQAGGGATDTQYF
CDR3 DNA: TGTGCCAGCAGCCAAGCTGGCGGGGGCGCCACAGATACGCAGTATTTT

clone size: NA
V gene: TRBV5-1
J gene: TRBJ2-7
D gene: TRBD2
CDR3 protein: CASSWYPIDLAGDYEQYF
CDR3 DNA: TGCGCCAGCAGCTGGTACCCGATCGATCTAGCGGGAGACTACGAGCAGTACTTC

clone size: NA
V gene: TRBV5-4
J gene: TRBJ2-1
D gene: NA
CDR3 protein: CASSRQGNSYNEQFF
CDR3 DNA: TGTGCCAGCAGCCGTCAGGGGAACTCCTACAATGAGCAGTTCTTC

clone size: NA
V gene: TRBV7-9
J gene: TRBJ1-4
D gene: TRBD1
CDR3 protein: CASSDRDRGEKLFF
CDR3 DNA: TGTGCCAGCAGCGACCGGGACAGGGGTGAAAAACTGTTTTTT

clone size: NA
V gene: TRBV7-6
J gene: TRBJ1-1
D gene: NA
CDR3 protein: CASSLAIGGRVEAFF
CDR3 DNA: TGTGCCAGCAGCTTAGCGATAGGAGGGCGAGTGGAGGCTTTCTTT

clone size: few
V gene: TRBV12-3/TRBV12-4
J gene: TRBJ2-7
D gene: NA
CDR3 protein: CATLSGRRGEQYF
CDR3 DNA: TGTGCCACCCTCAGCGGCCGGAGAGGAGAGCAGTACTTC

clone size: NA
V gene: TRBV6-1
J gene: TRBJ1-2
D gene: TRBD1
CDR3 protein: CASSAGGSGQGLYGYTF
CDR3 DNA: TGTGCCAGCAGTGCCGGAGGGTCGGGACAGGGTCTCTATGGCTACACCTTC

clone size: NA
V gene: TRBV7-2
J gene: TRBJ1-1
D gene: NA
CDR3 protein: CASSPYTEAFF
CDR3 DNA: TGTGCCAGCAGCCCCTACACTGAAGCTTTCTTT

clone size: NA
V gene: TRBV9
J gene: TRBJ2-5
D gene: NA
CDR3 protein: CASSVFDSQETQYF
CDR3 DNA: TGTGCCAGCAGCGTATTTGACAGCCAAGAGACCCAGTACTTC

clone size: NA
V gene: TRBV19
J gene: TRBJ1-1
D gene: NA
CDR3 protein: CASRRGGDTEAFF
CDR3 DNA: TGTGCCAGTAGAAGGGGTGGGGACACTGAAGCTTTCTTT

clone size: NA
V gene: TRBV27
J gene: TRBJ1-1
D gene: TRBD1
CDR3 protein: CASSLLGTAMNTEAFF
CDR3 DNA: TGTGCCAGCAGTCTCCTCGGGACAGCGATGAACACTGAAGCTTTCTTT

clone size: few
V gene: TRBV19
J gene: TRBJ1-2
D gene: NA
CDR3 protein: CASSTDSLYGYTF
CDR3 DNA: TGTGCCAGTAGTACCGACAGCCTCTATGGCTACACCTTC

clone size: NA
V gene: TRBV7-2
J gene: TRBJ1-1
D gene: TRBD1
CDR3 protein: CASSYRQGRTEAFF
CDR3 DNA: TGTGCCAGCAGCTATCGACAGGGCCGGACTGAAGCTTTCTTT

clone size: NA
V gene: TRBV9
J gene: TRBJ2-1
D gene: TRBD1
CDR3 protein: CASSAGGSSYNEQFF
CDR3 DNA: TGTGCCAGCAGCGCAGGGGGAAGCTCCTACAATGAGCAGTTCTTC

clone size: NA
V gene: TRBV9
J gene: TRBJ2-1
D gene: NA
CDR3 protein: CASSVESHRYNEQFF
CDR3 DNA: TGTGCCAGCAGCGTAGAAAGTCATCGGTACAATGAGCAGTTCTTC

clone size: NA
V gene: TRBV15
J gene: TRBJ1-1
D gene: NA
CDR3 protein: CATSKQGYTEAFF
CDR3 DNA: TGTGCCACCAGCAAACAGGGTTATACTGAAGCTTTCTTT

clone size: few
V gene: TRBV5-6
J gene: TRBJ1-2
D gene: TRBD1
CDR3 protein: CASSRDRDLNYGYTF
CDR3 DNA: TGTGCCAGCAGCCGGGACAGGGACCTTAACTATGGCTACACCTTC

clone size: NA
V gene: TRBV7-2
J gene: TRBJ2-5
D gene: TRBD2
CDR3 protein: CASSGLAGVETQYF
CDR3 DNA: TGTGCCAGCAGCGGACTAGCGGGAGTAGAGACCCAGTACTTC

clone size: NA
V gene: TRBV5-8
J gene: TRBJ1-2
D gene: TRBD1
CDR3 protein: CASSWWTGSAGYTF
CDR3 DNA: TGTGCCAGCAGCTGGTGGACAGGGTCGGCTGGCTACACCTTC

clone size: NA
V gene: TRBV5-1
J gene: TRBJ1-1
D gene: TRBD1
CDR3 protein: CASSKGTGEGGTEAFF
CDR3 DNA: TGCGCCAGCAGCAAAGGGACAGGGGAAGGGGGCACTGAAGCTTTCTTT

clone size: few
V gene: TRBV7-9
J gene: TRBJ2-3
D gene: NA
CDR3 protein: CASSSGGADTQYF
CDR3 DNA: TGTGCCAGCAGCTCCGGGGGAGCAGATACGCAGTATTTT

clone size: NA
V gene: TRBV19
J gene: TRBJ1-1
D gene: NA
CDR3 protein: CASKRRPISMNTEAFF
CDR3 DNA: TGTGCCAGTAAGCGGAGGCCTATATCTATGAACACTGAAGCTTTCTTT

clone size: NA
V gene: TRBV6-5
J gene: TRBJ2-5
D gene: TRBD1
CDR3 protein: CASRGQGNQETQYF
CDR3 DNA: TGTGCCAGCAGGGGACAGGGAAACCAAGAGACCCAGTACTTC

clone size: NA
V gene: TRBV6-2/TRBV6-3
J gene: TRBJ2-7
D gene: NA
CDR3 protein: CASSTADTPYEQYF
CDR3 DNA: TGTGCCAGCAGTACGGCGGACACTCCCTACGAGCAGTACTTC

clone size: NA
V gene: TRBV4-3
J gene: TRBJ2-3
D gene: NA
CDR3 protein: CASSQEEGGTDTQYF
CDR3 DNA: TGCGCCAGCAGCCAAGAGGAAGGGGGCACAGATACGCAGTATTTT

clone size: NA
V gene: TRBV7-6
J gene: TRBJ2-7
D gene: NA
CDR3 protein: CASSLGGTFSYEQYF
CDR3 DNA: TGTGCCAGCAGCTTAGGCGGGACCTTCTCCTACGAGCAGTACTTC